This TCR beta chain was recovered during a study of blood T cell repertoires in COVID-19. CDR1 and CDR2 from the germline V gene are MNHNS and SASEGT. V was pared by 2 bases and J by 0 bases, with 11 bases between. CDR3 size: 16 residues. Participants spanned ages about 18 to 95 years and resided in some 22 US areas. Here immunoSEQ multiplex PCR was the method, and the copy in TCRdb shows in-frame clones only, minus some. The sample holds some 190,000 clones, 85% to 90% seen once. The TCR was taken from a woman between 35 and 50 years old with acute COVID-19. The chain couples TRBV6-1 to TRBJ1-5; D not certain. The sequencing input was PBMCs or T cells enriched from blood (not recorded which). The CDR3 spells CASSELSRISNQPQHF. The CDR3 bases are TGTGCCAGCAGTGAATTGTCCAGGATTAGCAATCAGCCCCAGCATTTT.